This record covers a single TCR beta chain. Its antigen is still unknown. This sample was included in a study of memory CD4+ T cells and cytomegalovirus serostatus. Findings and caveats of the study: About 40% of the roughly 150 known CMV-associated TCRbeta sequences appeared in CD4+ memory.

Sequencing used immunoSEQ multiplex PCR; TCRdb keeps in-frame clones, though not all of them. The sample contains 45,000 to 65,000 clones, roughly 80% of which appear only once. Germline values: CDR1 MNHEY, CDR2 SMNVEV (reference sequence). The CDR3 covers 17 residues. V was cut by 5 bases and J by 5 bases, with 24 bases left in between. The sort gate was single viable CD3+CD4+CD8-CD45RO+ cells for memory CD4+ T cells. This receptor was taken from an adult in good health and CMV-seronegative. Material for sequencing was memory CD4+ T cells from blood. This chain links TRBV27 with TRBJ1-1; D unclear. The CDR3 region is CASSPPIGPRRITEAFF. The CDR3 DNA reads as TGTGCCAGCAGTCCGCCGATAGGCCCGCGAAGGATAACTGAAGCTTTCTTT.